Following are 16 T cell receptor beta chains from one sample sequenced in a study of blood T cell repertoires in COVID-19. The protocol was immunoSEQ multiplex PCR, while the TCRdb copy is restricted to in-frame clones and leaves out a portion. The sample contains 90,000 or so clones, roughly 90% of which appear only once. Sequences were obtained from peripheral blood. These TCRs come from an elderly woman with active or convalescent COVID-19.

The chain links TRBV7-2 to TRBJ2-1; 8 bases align to TRBD2. The CDR3 covers 16 residues. Germline assignment: CDR1 SGHTA and CDR2 FQGNSA. V shed 1 base, J shed 3 bases, and the junction held 5 bases outside the gene matches. CDR3 in amino acids: CASSLGGSGVYNEQFF. The CDR3 region has the DNA TGTGCCAGCAGCTTAGGGGGTAGCGGGGTCTACAATGAGCAGTTCTTC.

The genes are TRBV19 and TRBJ1-5; maybe TRBD1 (5 bases). The V end lost 5 bases, the J end lost 7 bases, and 15 bases lay between the germline ends. The CDR3 has 14 amino acids. Per the germline V gene, CDR1 is LNHDA and CDR2 is SQIVND (reference sequence). The CDR3 loop is CASSEQVRSQPQHF. CDR3 in DNA: TGTGCCAGTAGTGAACAGGTCCGAAGCCAGCCCCAGCATTTT.

This clone was seen just once. This rearrangement joins TRBV6-2 or TRBV6-3 to TRBJ2-3, with 14 bases that match TRBD2. V trimming: 2 bases; J trimming: 2 bases; junction bases outside the gene matches: 9. CDR1 is MNHEY and CDR2 is SVGEGT in the germline V gene. The length of the CDR3 is 19 residues. CDR3 DNA sequence: TGTGCCAGCAGTTACGATGCGGGACTAGCGGGAGTGGTCACAGATACGCAGTATTTT. Its protein product is CASSYDAGLAGVVTDTQYF.

The genes are TRBV7-2 and TRBJ2-5, with a possible D match to TRBD2 (5 bases). V lost 5 bases and J 4 bases, leaving 17 bases between the germline ends. Germline V gene data show CDR1 as SGHTA and CDR2 as FQGNSA. The CDR3 sequence is 15 residues long. CDR3 region: CASSTARLAGETQYF. In DNA form, the CDR3 reads TGTGCCAGCAGCACCGCTCGGCTCGCGGGAGAGACCCAGTACTTC. Full variable domain (rest looked up from reference TRBV7-2 and TRBJ2-5): GAGVSQSPSNKVTEKGKDVELRCDPISGHTALYWYRQSLGQGLEFLIYFQGNSAPDKSGLPSDRFSAERTGGSVSTLTIQRTQQEDSAVYLCASSTARLAGETQYFGPGTRLLVL.

The CDR3 spells CASSPLGGGYPEAFF. The CDR3, as DNA: TGCGCCAGCAGCCCCCTCGGGGGGGGGTACCCTGAAGCTTTCTTT. The chain recombines TRBV5-1 with TRBJ1-1; maybe TRBD1 (5 bases). Germline CDR1 is SGHRS and CDR2 is YFSETQ. There are 15 residues in the CDR3. V was clipped by 4 bases and J by 6 bases, with 19 bases between them.

The V and J genes are TRBV2 and TRBJ2-3; D is unresolved. The CDR3 spans 12 residues. Trimming removed 6 bases at V and 0 bases at J, with 4 bases between. From germline, CDR1 is SNHLY and CDR2 FYNNEI. This CDR3 is CASSLSTDTQYF. As DNA, the CDR3 is TGTGCCAGCAGCCTCAGCACAGATACGCAGTATTTT.

The chain uses TRBV18 and TRBJ1-1; D is possibly TRBD1 (5 bases). The CDR3 spans 13 residues. Germline V gene lookup returns CDR1 KGHSH and CDR2 LQKENI. The V end lost 2 bases, the J end lost 3 bases, and 7 bases lay between the germline ends. The CDR3 bases are TGTGCCAGCTCACCAGGGGGGGACACTGAAGCTTTCTTT. It specifies CASSPGGDTEAFF.

The chain uses TRBV27 and TRBJ2-7; possible D gene TRBD2, 6 bases. CDR3 length equals 16 residues. Between the trimmed V and J ends, which lost 5 bases and 0 bases, there was a span of 17 bases. The V gene's germline CDR1 is MNHEY and CDR2 SMNVEV (reference sequence). CDR3 sequence: CASSRSGTGSSYEQYF. The DNA of the CDR3 is TGTGCCAGCAGTCGCTCCGGGACCGGGAGCTCCTACGAGCAGTACTTC.

The chain links TRBV19 to TRBJ2-7; 9 positions match TRBD2. The CDR3 covers 15 residues. Trimming cost V 4 bases and J 4 bases; bases outside gene matches: 8. Germline V lookup: CDR1 LNHDA, CDR2 SQIVND (reference sequence). The CDR3 DNA sequence: TGTGCCAGTAGTAATCGCGGGAGGGGCCAGTACGAGCAGTACTTC. It is translated as CASSNRGRGQYEQYF. The whole variable domain, remainder taken from reference TRBV19 and TRBJ2-7, is DGGITQSPKYLFRKEGQNVTLSCEQNLNHDAMYWYRQDPGQGLRLIYYSQIVNDFQKGDIAEGYSVSREKKESFPLTVTSAQKNPTAFYLCASSNRGRGQYEQYFGPGTRLTVT.

This sequence joins TRBV18 and TRBJ2-2; D is perhaps TRBD2 (5 bases). From germline, CDR1 is KGHSH and CDR2 LQKENI. This CDR3 spans 15 amino acids. With 3 bases removed from V and 2 bases from J, the gap between germline ends came to 10 bases. CDR3 in DNA: TGTGCCAGCTCACCGAATCCGGGAAACACCGGGGAGCTGTTTTTT. Amino acid sequence: CASSPNPGNTGELFF.

The chain joins TRBV19 to TRBJ1-5; D perhaps matches TRBD1 (5 bases). This CDR3 contains 15 residues. Germline values: CDR1 LNHDA, CDR2 SQIVND (reference sequence). Trimming removed 6 bases from V and 2 bases from J, with 14 bases in between. The CDR3 loop is CASSPGEGGNQPQHF. The CDR3 coding sequence is TGTGCCAGTAGCCCGGGGGAGGGAGGCAATCAGCCCCAGCATTTT.

The V call is TRBV5-1, the J call TRBJ2-7; 8 bases align to TRBD2. Germline assignment: CDR1 SGHRS and CDR2 YFSETQ. The CDR3 has 14 amino acids. V shed 2 bases, J shed 4 bases, and the junction held 5 bases outside the gene matches. CDR3 in DNA: TGCGCCAGCAGCTTAGCGGGAGTCAGTTACGAGCAGTACTTC. Amino acids: CASSLAGVSYEQYF.

The chain combines TRBV7-9 with TRBJ2-3; TRBD2 aligns across 7 bases. The length of the CDR3 is 15 residues. J was trimmed by 1 base and V by 3 bases; bases with no gene match: 4. Germline-derived CDR1 and CDR2 are SEHNR and FQNEAQ (reference sequence). The CDR3 protein is CASSFGGTRTDTQYF. CDR3 DNA: TGTGCCAGCAGCTTCGGGGGGACTCGCACAGATACGCAGTATTTT.

The chain uses TRBV28 and TRBJ2-7, with 10 positions matching TRBD2. Trimming removed 3 bases from V and 9 bases from J; junction bases left unmatched: 17. CDR3 length: 17 amino acids. Per the germline V gene, CDR1 is MDHEN and CDR2 is SYDVKM. The CDR3 region has the DNA TGTGCCAGCAGTTTTTGGGTAACGAGCGGGAGGGCCGTGGTGCAGTACTTC. It specifies CASSFWVTSGRAVVQYF. The variable domain in full, completed from reference TRBV28 and TRBJ2-7, reads DVKVTQSSRYLVKRTGEKVFLECVQDMDHENMFWYRQDPGLGLRLIYFSYDVKMKEKGDIPEGYSVSREKKERFSLILESASTNQTSMYLCASSFWVTSGRAVVQYFGPGTRLTVT.

This sequence joins TRBV7-3 and TRBJ1-1; D possibly corresponds to TRBD1 (5 bases). The germline V gene encodes CDR1 SGHTA and CDR2 FQGTGA. V lost 2 bases, J lost 1 base, and 11 bases lay in between. This CDR3 comprises 15 residues. This CDR3 reads CASSLQGLGNTEAFF. The CDR3 DNA reads TGTGCCAGCAGCTTACAGGGATTAGGGAACACTGAAGCTTTCTTT.

This sequence joins TRBV11-2 and TRBJ2-1; D might be TRBD2 (6 bases). CDR3 length: 14 amino acids. CDR1 and CDR2 (germline): SGHAT, FQNNGV. Trimming shortened V by 5 bases and J by 4 bases, and 12 bases separated the two germline ends. The CDR3 is CASSPRRGYNEQFF. CDR3 coding DNA: TGTGCCAGCAGCCCGCGGCGGGGTTACAATGAGCAGTTCTTC.